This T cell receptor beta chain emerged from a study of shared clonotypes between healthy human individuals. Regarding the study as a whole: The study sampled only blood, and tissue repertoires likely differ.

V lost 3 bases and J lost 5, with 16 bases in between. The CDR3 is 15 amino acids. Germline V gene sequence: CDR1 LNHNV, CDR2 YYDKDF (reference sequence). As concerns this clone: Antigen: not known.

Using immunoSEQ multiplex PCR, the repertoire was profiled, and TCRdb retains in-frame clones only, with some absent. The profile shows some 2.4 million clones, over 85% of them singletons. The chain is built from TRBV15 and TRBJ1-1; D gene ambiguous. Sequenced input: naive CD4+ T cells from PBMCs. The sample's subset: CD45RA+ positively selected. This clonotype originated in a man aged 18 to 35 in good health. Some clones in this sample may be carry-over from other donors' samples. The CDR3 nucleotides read TGTGCCACCAGCAGTAGCATAGGGCGAGAGACTGAAGCTTTCTTT. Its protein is CATSSSIGRETEAFF.